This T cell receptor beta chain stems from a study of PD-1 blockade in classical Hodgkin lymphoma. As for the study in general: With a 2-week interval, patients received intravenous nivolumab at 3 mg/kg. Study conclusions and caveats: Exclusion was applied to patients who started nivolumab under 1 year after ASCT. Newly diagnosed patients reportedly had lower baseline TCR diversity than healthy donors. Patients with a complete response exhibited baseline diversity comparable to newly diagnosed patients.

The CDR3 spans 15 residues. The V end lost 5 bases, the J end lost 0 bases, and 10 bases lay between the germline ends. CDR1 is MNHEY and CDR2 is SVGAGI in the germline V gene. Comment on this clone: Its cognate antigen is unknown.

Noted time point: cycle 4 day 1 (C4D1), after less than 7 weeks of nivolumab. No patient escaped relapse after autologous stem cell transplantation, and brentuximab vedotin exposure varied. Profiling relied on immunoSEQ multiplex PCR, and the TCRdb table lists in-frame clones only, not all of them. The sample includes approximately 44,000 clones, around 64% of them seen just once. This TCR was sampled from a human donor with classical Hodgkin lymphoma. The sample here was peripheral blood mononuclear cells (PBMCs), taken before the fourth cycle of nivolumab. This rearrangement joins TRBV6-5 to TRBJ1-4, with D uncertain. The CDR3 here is CASSTSLTTNEKLFF. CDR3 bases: TGTGCCAGCAGTACTTCCTTAACAACTAATGAAAAACTGTTTTTT.